This T cell receptor (beta chain) was identified during a study of control samples from healthy donors and cancer patients. Sequenced by immunoSEQ multiplex PCR; TCRdb stores in-frame clones only, minus some. The sample carries roughly 130,000 clones, more than 70% recorded once. CDR3 length: 14 amino acids. Per germline, CDR1 SGHNT and CDR2 YYREEE (reference sequence). V lost 0 bases to trimming and J lost 8 bases, with 11 bases between them. The chain employs TRBV5-4 and TRBJ2-2; D might be TRBD1 (6 bases). This receptor was identified in a man between 50 and 59 years old in good health. The sequencing input was blood. CDR3 sequence reads: CASSLDRVGGELFF. CDR3 sequence (DNA): TGTGCCAGCAGCTTGGACAGGGTTGGTGGGGAGCTGTTTTTT.